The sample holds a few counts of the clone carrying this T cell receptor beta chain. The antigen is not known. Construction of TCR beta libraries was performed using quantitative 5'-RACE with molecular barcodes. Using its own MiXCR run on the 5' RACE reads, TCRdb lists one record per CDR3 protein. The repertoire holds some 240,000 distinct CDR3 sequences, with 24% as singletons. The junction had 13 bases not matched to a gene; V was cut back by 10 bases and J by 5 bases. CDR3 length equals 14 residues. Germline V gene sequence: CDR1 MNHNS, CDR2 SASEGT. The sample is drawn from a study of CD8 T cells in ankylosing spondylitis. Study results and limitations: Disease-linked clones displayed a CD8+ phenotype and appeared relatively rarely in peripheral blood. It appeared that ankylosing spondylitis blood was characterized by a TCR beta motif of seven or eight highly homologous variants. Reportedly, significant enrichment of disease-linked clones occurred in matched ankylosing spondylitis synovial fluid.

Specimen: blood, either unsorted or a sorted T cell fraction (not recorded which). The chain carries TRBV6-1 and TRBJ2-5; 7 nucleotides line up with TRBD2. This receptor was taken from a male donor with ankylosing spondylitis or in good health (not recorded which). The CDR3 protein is CATKWGGSGETQYF. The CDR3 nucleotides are TGTGCCACCAAGTGGGGGGGGTCAGGGGAGACCCAGTACTTC.